This note documents a single T cell receptor (beta chain) sequence. The record originates from a study of cytomegalovirus exposure and HLA in healthy donors. Primers for the PCR totalled 60 Vbeta and 13 Jbeta. Measured with immunoSEQ multiplex PCR; TCRdb has only the in-frame clones, and not every one. The table lists approximately 100,000 clones. Trimming stripped 7 bases from V and 0 bases from J, with 16 bases between. The CDR3 loop spans 15 amino acids. Germline loops: CDR1 MNHNS, CDR2 SASEGT. The specimen sequenced was PBMCs. The chain employs TRBV6-1 and TRBJ2-7, with D possibly matching TRBD1 (5 bases). The receptor comes from a man aged 50 to 59 in good health and CMV-seronegative. The CDR3 loop is CASTLQPRASYEQYF. CDR3 bases: TGTGCCAGCACCCTACAGCCCAGGGCCTCCTACGAGCAGTACTTC.